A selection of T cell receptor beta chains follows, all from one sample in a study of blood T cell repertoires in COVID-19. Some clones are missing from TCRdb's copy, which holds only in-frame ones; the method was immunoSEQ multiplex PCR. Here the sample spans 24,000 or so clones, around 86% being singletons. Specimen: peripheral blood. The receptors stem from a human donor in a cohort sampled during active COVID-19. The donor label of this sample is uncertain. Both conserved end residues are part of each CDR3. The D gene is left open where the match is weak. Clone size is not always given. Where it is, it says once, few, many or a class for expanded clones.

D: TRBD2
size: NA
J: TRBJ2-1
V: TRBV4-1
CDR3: CASSQVAGLYNEQFF
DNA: TGCGCCAGCAGCCAAGTAGCGGGGCTCTACAATGAGCAGTTCTTC

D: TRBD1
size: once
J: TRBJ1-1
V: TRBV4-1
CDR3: CASSQEKPDRGPRISEAFF
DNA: TGCGCCAGCAGCCAAGAGAAACCGGACAGGGGCCCCCGAATAAGCGAAGCTTTCTTT

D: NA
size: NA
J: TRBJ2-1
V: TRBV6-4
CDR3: CASSQGLGSYNEQFF
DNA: TGTGCCAGCAGCCAGGGTTTGGGCTCCTACAATGAGCAGTTCTTC

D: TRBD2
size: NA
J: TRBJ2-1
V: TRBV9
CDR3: CASSVEAGGSYNEQFF
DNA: TGTGCCAGCAGCGTAGAGGCGGGGGGCTCCTACAATGAGCAGTTCTTC

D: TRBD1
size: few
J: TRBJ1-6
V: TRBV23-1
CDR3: CASSQDRGRSPLHF
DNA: TGCGCCAGCAGTCAAGACAGGGGTAGGTCACCCCTCCACTTT

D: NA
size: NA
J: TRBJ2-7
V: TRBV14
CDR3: CASSRAGLGEQYF
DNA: TGTGCCAGCAGCCGAGCGGGTCTGGGCGAGCAGTACTTC

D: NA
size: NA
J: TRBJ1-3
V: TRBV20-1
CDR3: CSASDRGSSSGNTIYF
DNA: TGCAGTGCTAGTGACCGCGGGTCGAGCTCTGGAAACACCATATATTTT

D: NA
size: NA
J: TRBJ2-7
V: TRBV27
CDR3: CASSLFAEQAYEQYF
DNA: TGTGCCAGCAGTTTATTTGCAGAGCAGGCCTACGAGCAGTACTTC

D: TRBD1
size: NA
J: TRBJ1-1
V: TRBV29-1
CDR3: CSVEDDRGNTEAFF
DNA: TGCAGCGTTGAGGACGACAGGGGGAACACTGAAGCTTTCTTT

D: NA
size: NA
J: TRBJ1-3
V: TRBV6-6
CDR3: CASSSRPISGNTIYF
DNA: TGTGCCAGCAGTTCTAGACCGATCTCTGGAAACACCATATATTTT

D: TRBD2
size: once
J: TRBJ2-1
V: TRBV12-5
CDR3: CASGVTSGGFNEQFF
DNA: TGTGCTAGTGGAGTGACTAGCGGGGGCTTCAATGAGCAGTTCTTC

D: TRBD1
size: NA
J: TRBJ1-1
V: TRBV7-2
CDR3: CASSWGQTMNTEAFF
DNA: TGTGCCAGCAGCTGGGGACAGACTATGAACACTGAAGCTTTCTTT

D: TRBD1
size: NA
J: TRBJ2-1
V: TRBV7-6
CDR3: CASSSLPGQGGDEQFF
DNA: TGTGCCAGCAGCTCACTACCGGGACAGGGCGGTGATGAGCAGTTCTTC

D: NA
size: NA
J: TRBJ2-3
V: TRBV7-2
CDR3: CASSLVGPRTDTQYF
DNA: TGTGCCAGCAGCTTAGTCGGTCCTCGCACAGATACGCAGTATTTT

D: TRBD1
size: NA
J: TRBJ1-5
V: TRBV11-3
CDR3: CASSLGRDRRKGLNQPQHF
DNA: TGTGCCAGCAGCTTAGGGCGGGACAGACGAAAGGGGCTCAATCAGCCCCAGCATTTT

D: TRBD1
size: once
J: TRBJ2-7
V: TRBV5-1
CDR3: CASSSTGQGSKGAYEQYF
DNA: TGCGCCAGCAGCTCCACGGGACAGGGATCCAAGGGGGCCTACGAGCAGTACTTC

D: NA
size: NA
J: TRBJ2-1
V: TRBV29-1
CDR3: CSVEAGTSYNEQFF
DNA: TGCAGCGTTGAGGCCGGGACTTCCTACAATGAGCAGTTCTTC

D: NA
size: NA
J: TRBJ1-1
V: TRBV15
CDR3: CATSRGRGRMNTEAFF
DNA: TGTGCCACCAGCAGGGGCAGGGGTCGCATGAACACTGAAGCTTTCTTT

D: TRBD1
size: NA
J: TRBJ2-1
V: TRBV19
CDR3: CASSMTGGGYNEQFF
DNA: TGTGCCAGTAGTATGACAGGGGGTGGCTACAATGAGCAGTTCTTC

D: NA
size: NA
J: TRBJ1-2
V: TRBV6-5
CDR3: CASSYSIGQGHGYTF
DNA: TGTGCCAGCAGTTACTCGATTGGGCAGGGTCATGGCTACACCTTC